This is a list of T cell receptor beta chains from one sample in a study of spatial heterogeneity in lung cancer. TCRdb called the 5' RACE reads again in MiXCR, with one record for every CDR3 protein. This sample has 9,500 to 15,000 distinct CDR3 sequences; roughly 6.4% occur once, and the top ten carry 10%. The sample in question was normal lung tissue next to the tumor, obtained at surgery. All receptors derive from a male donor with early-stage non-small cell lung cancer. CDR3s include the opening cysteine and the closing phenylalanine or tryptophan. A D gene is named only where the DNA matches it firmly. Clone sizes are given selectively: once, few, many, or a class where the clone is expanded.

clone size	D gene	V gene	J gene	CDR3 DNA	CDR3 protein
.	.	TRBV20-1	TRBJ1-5	TGCAGTGCTAGAGCTGCCTCCAGCAATCAGCCCCAGCATTTT	CSARAASSNQPQHF
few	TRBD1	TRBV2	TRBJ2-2	TGTGCCAGCAGTGAAATAAGGGGGCCCACCGGGGAGCTGTTTTTT	CASSEIRGPTGELFF
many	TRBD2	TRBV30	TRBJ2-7	TGTGCCTGGAGTGTGCCCGGGAGGTCCTACGAGCAGTACTTC	CAWSVPGRSYEQYF
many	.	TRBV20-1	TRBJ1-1	TGCAGTGCTAGTTTGCCTTGGGCGAACACTGAAGCTTTCTTT	CSASLPWANTEAFF
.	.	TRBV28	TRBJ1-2	TGTGCCAGCAGTTTAAGTTTGATTGGTTACACCTTC	CASSLSLIGYTF
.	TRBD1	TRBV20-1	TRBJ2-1	TGCAGTGCCACCACAGGGGGCGCCTACAATGAGCAGTTCTTC	CSATTGGAYNEQFF
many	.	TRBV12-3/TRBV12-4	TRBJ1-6	TGTGCCAGCAGCACACCTCCAGGGGAGCCCCTCCACTTT	CASSTPPGEPLHF
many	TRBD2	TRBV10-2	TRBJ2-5	TGCGCCAGCAGGAGAAACTTCGCGGGAGATAGAGAGACCCAGTACTTC	CASRRNFAGDRETQYF
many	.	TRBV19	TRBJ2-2	TGTGCCAGTAGTATCGATAACACCGCGAACACCGGGGAGCTGTTTTTT	CASSIDNTANTGELFF
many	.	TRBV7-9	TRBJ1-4	TGTGCCAGCAGCTTCCCCTCGACAACGACTAATGAAAAACTGTTTTTT	CASSFPSTTTNEKLFF
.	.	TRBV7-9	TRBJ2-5	TGTGCCAGCAGCTTAAGGGGGAGCCGAGAGACCCAGTACTTC	CASSLRGSRETQYF